This T cell receptor beta chain was documented in a study of cytomegalovirus exposure and HLA in healthy donors. 60 Vbeta and 13 Jbeta primers were used in PCR. Produced via immunoSEQ multiplex PCR; TCRdb's table is partial and in-frame only. The sample has under 200,000 clones, more than 75% seen once; the top ten hold roughly 2.5%. Germline lookup yields CDR1 LGHNA and CDR2 YSLEER. The V and J ends lost 3 bases and 4 bases respectively, with 24 bases between them. The CDR3 totals 18 residues. Study results and caveats: As a later analysis showed, several of the most significant clusters appeared to be linked to common viral pathogens. Later analysis demonstrated an association between a missense DCLRE1C variant and TCR beta V- and J-gene trimming.

In the case of this clone: No antigen is known for it.

Sequencing was carried out using PBMCs. The sequence came from a man aged 25 to 45 in good health and CMV-seropositive. This rearrangement joins TRBV4-3 to TRBJ1-2, with D perhaps TRBD1 (5 bases). CDR3 nucleotide sequence: TGCGCCAGCAGCCACGACTGGGAGCGGGACGGGGGGAGCTATGGCTACACCTTC. Protein product: CASSHDWERDGGSYGYTF.